This TCR beta chain was observed in a study of neurological immune-mediated disorders. Study information: The study included around 35 multiple sclerosis patients, about 30 relapsing-remitting and 3 secondary progressive. General study findings and limits: HTLV-1-associated myelopathy ranked highest for TCR clonal expansion and multiple sclerosis lowest, beneath healthy controls.

Each CDR3 protein is one row after TCRdb ran MiXCR on the 5' RACE reads. The sample contains tens of thousands of distinct CDR3 sequences, less than 4% of which appear only once. This clonotype was observed many times. The antigen is unknown. The CDR3 has 11 residues. Germline V gene data show CDR1 as SQVTM and CDR2 as ANQGSEA. V lost 4 bases and J lost 6, with 6 bases in between. This chain uses TRBV29-1 with TRBJ2-2; D uncertain. The TCR sequence derives from a man aged 25-40 years with multiple sclerosis. Sequenced sample: PBMCs. In DNA, the CDR3 is TGCAGCGTTGCAAAGCCCGGGGAGCTGTTTTTT. Protein product: CSVAKPGELFF.